This paragraph reports one T cell receptor (beta chain). The data were taken from a study of shared clonotypes between healthy human individuals. Looking at the study overall: Donors consisted of a couple of women and a few men between 18 and 49.

This CDR3 has 12 residues. CDR1 and CDR2 (germline): MGHDK, SYGVNS. Assay: immunoSEQ multiplex PCR; the TCRdb copy retains only in-frame clones and omits some. This table holds around 2.5 million clones, over 85% found once. The sequenced sample consisted of naive CD4+ T cells from PBMCs. Subset specified: CD45RA+ positively selected. The TCR comes from a man younger than 35 in good health. Some clones in this sample may be carry-over from other donors' samples. The chain joins TRBV25-1 to TRBJ1-3; D ambiguous. This chain's CDR3 is CASRESGNTIYF. The DNA for the CDR3 is TGTGCTAGCCGGGAGTCTGGAAACACCATATATTTT. The full variable domain, its missing parts supplied by reference TRBV25-1 and TRBJ1-3, is EADIYQTPRYLVIGTGKKITLECSQTMGHDKMYWYQQDPGMELHLIHYSYGVNSTEKGDLSSESTVSRIRTEHFPLTLESARPSHTSQYLCASRESGNTIYFGEGSWLTVV.